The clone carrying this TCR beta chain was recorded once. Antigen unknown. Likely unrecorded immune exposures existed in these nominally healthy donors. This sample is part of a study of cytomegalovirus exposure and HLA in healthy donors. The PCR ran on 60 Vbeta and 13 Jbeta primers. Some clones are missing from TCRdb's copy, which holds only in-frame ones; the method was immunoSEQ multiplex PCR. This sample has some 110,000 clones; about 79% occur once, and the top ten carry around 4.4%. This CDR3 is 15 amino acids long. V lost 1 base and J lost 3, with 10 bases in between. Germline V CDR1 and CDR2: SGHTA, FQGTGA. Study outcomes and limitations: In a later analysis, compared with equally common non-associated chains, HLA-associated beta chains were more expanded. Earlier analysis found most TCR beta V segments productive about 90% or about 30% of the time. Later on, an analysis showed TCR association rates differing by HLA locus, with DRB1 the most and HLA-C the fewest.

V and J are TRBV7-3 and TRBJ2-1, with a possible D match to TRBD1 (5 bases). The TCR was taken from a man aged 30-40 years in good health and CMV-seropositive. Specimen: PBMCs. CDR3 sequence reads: CASSLIQGGYNEQFF. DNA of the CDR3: TGTGCCAGCAGCTTAATTCAGGGTGGCTACAATGAGCAGTTCTTC.